What follows describes a single TCR beta chain. This receptor's antigen is unknown. The junction does not match germline at one end; this may be a read error. TCR beta CDR3 regions were amplified from genomic DNA using the immunoSEQ hsTCRB kit. High-throughput TRB CDR3 sequencing was performed on an Illumina HiSeq system. The source study handled its data this way. Sequencing reads were analyzed with the immunoSEQ software, and nonproductive sequences with premature stops or frame-shifts were excluded. Repertoire clonality was computed as one minus Shannon entropy normalized by log2 of the number of unique productive sequences. TCRdb mirrors the immuneACCESS table, restricted to in-frame sequences. Some clones are absent from its copies; in checked studies, under half trace to an unresolved V gene, and the reason for the others is unknown. D and trimming come from the DNA, and the V and J calls and clone size come from that table. The sample data list more than 4,000 clones, and approximately 71% of these were observed just once. Approximately 15% of the sample goes to the ten largest clones.

The pancreatic ductal adenocarcinoma patients who were selected had gone through surgery without receiving any neoadjuvant therapy. Immediately after surgery, resected tumor tissue was placed into ice-cold media, and part of the tissue was flash frozen for DNA and RNA. Using the DNeasy Blood and Tissue Kit with Proteinase K and RNase treatment, genomic DNA was extracted from over 5 PBMC and nine or ten flash-frozen tumor specimens. The entry originates in a study of T cells in pancreatic ductal adenocarcinoma listed by TCRdb under 2017. Broadly, across the study: Surgically resected pancreatic ductal adenocarcinoma specimens were analyzed for the quantity, spatial distribution, and characteristics of both suppressive cells and tumor-infiltrating CD8+ T cells, an effort aimed at clarifying the adaptive T-cell response occurring naturally. Points the paper makes about the study in general: No significant difference in T-cell clonality was found between tumor and blood, with mean clonality of around 0.11 in tumors and roughly 0.07 in blood. Comparisons of clonality between tumor and blood may be biased toward lower diversity because tumors are enriched in CD45RO+ effector T cells rather than naive T cells. Since most people with pancreatic cancer show up with disease that cannot be operated on, the resected cohort was biased toward the minority who had early-stage disease. Blood samples had more total productive templates and 6.5 to 8-fold more unique clonotypes than tumor samples.

Input material: pancreatic tumor tissue. The sequence derives from a human donor with pancreatic ductal adenocarcinoma.

The nucleotide sequence reads TGTGCCAGCAGCCAAGATCTGGCAGATACGCGGTATTTT. Its amino acids are CASSQDLADTRYF. The chain was built from TRBV14 and TRBJ2-3; the D gene assignment is ambiguous. The CDR3 runs 13 residues from the cysteine to the phenylalanine. The only DNA kept is the CDR3, 39 bases in frame from the first base. The germline V gene yields SGHDN for CDR1 and FVKESK for CDR2. The CDR3 plus the reference TRBV14 and TRBJ2-3 genes for the other parts give the full variable domain: EAGVTQFPSHSVIEKGQTVTLRCDPISGHDNLYWYRRVMGKEIKFLLHFVKESKQDESGMPNNRFLAERTGGTYSTLKVQPAELEDSGVYFCASSQDLADTRYFGPGTRLTVL.